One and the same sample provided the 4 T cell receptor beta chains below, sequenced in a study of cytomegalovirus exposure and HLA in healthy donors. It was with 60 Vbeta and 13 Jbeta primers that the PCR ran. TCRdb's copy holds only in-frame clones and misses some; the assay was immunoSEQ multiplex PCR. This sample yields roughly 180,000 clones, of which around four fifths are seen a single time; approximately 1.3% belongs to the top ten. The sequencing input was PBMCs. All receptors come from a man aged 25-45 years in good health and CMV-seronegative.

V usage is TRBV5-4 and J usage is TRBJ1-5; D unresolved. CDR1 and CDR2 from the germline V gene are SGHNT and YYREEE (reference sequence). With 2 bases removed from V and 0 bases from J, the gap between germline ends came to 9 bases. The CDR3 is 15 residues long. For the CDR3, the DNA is TGTGCCAGCAGCTTATACGGTAATAGCAATCAGCCCCAGCATTTT. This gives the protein CASSLYGNSNQPQHF.

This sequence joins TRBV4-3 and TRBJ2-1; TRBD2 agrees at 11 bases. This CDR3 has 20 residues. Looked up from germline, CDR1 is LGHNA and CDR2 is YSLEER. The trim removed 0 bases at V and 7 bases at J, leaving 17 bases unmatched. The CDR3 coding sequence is TGCGCCAGCAGCCAAGACTTTTCTTATAGCGGGGGGGCTACTGGAAATGAGCAGTTCTTC. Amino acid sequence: CASSQDFSYSGGATGNEQFF.

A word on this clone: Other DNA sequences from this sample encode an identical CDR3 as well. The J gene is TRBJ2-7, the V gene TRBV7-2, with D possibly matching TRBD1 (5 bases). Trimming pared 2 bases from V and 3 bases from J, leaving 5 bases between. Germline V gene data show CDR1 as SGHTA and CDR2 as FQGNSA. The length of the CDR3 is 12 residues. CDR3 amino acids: CASSLQGYEQYF. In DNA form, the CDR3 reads TGTGCCAGCAGCTTACAGGGCTACGAGCAGTACTTC.

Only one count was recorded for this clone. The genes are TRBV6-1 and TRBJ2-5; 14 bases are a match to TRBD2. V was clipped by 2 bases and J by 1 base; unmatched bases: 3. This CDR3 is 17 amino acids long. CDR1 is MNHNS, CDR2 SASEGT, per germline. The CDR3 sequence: CASSELGLAGGQETQYF. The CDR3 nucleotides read TGTGCCAGCAGTGAACTTGGACTAGCGGGGGGCCAAGAGACCCAGTACTTC.